This T cell receptor beta chain was documented in a study of T cell changes during pregnancy in multiple sclerosis. TCRdb's copy holds only in-frame clones and misses some; the assay was immunoSEQ multiplex PCR. Counted here are roughly 40,000 clones, more than 85% occurring once; the ten biggest clones make up roughly 0.5%. Germline CDR1 SEHNR, CDR2 FQNEAQ (reference sequence). V shed 0 bases and J 6 bases; nucleotides not matched to a gene: 4. The CDR3 consists of 14 residues. This clonotype originated in a female donor in good health, enrolled as a control in a pregnancy study. The chain is built from TRBV7-9 and TRBJ1-2; 7 bases agree with TRBD1. The specimen was CD4+ T cells from peripheral blood mononuclear cells, collected in the second trimester of pregnancy. CDR3 region: CASSLAGRGDGYTF. Written as DNA, the CDR3 is TGTGCCAGCAGCTTAGCCGGCAGGGGGGATGGCTACACCTTC.